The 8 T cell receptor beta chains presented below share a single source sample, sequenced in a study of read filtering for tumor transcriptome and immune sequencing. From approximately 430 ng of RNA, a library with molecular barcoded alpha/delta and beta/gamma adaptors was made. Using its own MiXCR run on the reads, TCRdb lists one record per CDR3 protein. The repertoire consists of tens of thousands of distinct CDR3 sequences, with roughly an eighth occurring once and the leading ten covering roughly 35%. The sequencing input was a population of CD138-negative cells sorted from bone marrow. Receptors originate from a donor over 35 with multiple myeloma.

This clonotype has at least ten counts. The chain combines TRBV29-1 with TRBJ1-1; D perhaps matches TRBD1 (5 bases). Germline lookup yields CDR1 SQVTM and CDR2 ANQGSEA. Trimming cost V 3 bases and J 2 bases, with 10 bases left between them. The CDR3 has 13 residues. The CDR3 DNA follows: TGCAGCGTTGATCCGGGGCTTAACACTGAAGCTTTCTTT. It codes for CSVDPGLNTEAFF.

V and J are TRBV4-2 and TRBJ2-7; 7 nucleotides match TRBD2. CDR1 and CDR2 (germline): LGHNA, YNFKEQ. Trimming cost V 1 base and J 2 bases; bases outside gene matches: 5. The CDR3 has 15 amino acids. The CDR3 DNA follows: TGTGCCAGCAGCCAAGCTAGCGGCCAAACCTACGAGCAGTACTTC. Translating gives CASSQASGQTYEQYF.

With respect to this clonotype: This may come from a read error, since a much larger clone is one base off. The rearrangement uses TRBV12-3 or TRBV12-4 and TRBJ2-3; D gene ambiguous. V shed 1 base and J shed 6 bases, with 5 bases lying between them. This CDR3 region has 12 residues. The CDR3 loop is CASSLGVDTQYF. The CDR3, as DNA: TGTGCCAGCAGTTTAGGCGTCGATACGCAGTATTTT.

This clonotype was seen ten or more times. The CDR3 protein is CASSVREGAGVTGELFF. CDR3 nucleotides: TGTGCCAGCAGCGTAAGGGAGGGGGCAGGAGTAACCGGGGAGCTGTTTTTT. The chain has TRBV9 and TRBJ2-2, with D perhaps assigned TRBD1 or TRBD2 (7 bases each). The CDR3 loop spans 17 amino acids. The V end lost 1 base, the J end lost 5 bases, and 18 bases lay between the germline ends. CDR1 is SGDLS, CDR2 YYNGEE, per germline.

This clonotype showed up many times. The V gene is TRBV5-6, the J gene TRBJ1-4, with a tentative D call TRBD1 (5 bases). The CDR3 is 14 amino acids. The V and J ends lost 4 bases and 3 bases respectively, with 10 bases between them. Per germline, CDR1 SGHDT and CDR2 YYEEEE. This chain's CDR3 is CASSVRGANEKLFF. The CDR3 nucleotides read TGTGCCAGCAGCGTGAGGGGAGCTAATGAAAAACTGTTTTTT.

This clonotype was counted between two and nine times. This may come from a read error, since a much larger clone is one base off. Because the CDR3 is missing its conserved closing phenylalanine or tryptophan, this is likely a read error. The CDR3 DNA reads as TGCAGTGCAACCCGGCGGGAAACCTACGAGCAGTACCTC. Translating gives CSATRRETYEQYL. The chain employs TRBV20-1 and TRBJ2-7; possible D gene TRBD2, 6 bases. Germline assignment: CDR1 DFQATT and CDR2 SNEGSKA (reference sequence). V was clipped by 6 bases and J by 2 bases, with 14 bases between them. CDR3 length: 13 amino acids.

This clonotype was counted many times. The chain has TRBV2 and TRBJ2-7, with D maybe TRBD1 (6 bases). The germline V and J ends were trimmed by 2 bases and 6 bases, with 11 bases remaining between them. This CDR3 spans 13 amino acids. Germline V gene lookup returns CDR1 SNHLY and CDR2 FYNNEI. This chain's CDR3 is CASSELRGTEQYF. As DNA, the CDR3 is TGTGCCAGCAGTGAACTTAGGGGGACCGAGCAGTACTTC. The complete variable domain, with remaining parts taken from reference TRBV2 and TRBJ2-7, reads EPEVTQTPSHQVTQMGQEVILRCVPISNHLYFYWYRQILGQKVEFLVSFYNNEISEKSEIFDDQFSVERPDGSNFTLKIRSTKLEDSAMYFCASSELRGTEQYFGPGTRLTVT.

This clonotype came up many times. DNA of the CDR3: TGCGCCAGCAGCTTGGACATTCTAGGGAAGACCCAGTACTTC. The encoded protein is CASSLDILGKTQYF. The chain employs TRBV5-1 and TRBJ2-5; D is unclear. V was pared by 0 bases and J by 6 bases, with 12 bases between. From germline, CDR1 is SGHRS and CDR2 YFSETQ. The CDR3 loop spans 14 amino acids. Together with reference TRBV5-1 and TRBJ2-5, the CDR3 gives the full variable domain: KAGVTQTPRYLIKTRGQQVTLSCSPISGHRSVSWYQQTPGQGLQFLFEYFSETQRNKGNFPGRFSGRQFSNSRSEMNVSTLELGDSALYLCASSLDILGKTQYFGPGTRLLVL.